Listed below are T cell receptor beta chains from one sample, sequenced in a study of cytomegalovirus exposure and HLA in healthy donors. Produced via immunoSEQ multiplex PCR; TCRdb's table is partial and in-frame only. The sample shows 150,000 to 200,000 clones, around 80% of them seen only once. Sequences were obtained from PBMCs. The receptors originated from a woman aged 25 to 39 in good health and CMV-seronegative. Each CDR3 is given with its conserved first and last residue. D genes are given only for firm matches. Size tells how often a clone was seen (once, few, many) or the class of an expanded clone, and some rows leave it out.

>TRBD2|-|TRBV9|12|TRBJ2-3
CASSARENTQYF
TGTGCCAGCAGCGCGCGGGAGAATACGCAGTATTTT
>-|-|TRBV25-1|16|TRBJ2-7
CASSEFALARPYEQYF
TGTGCCAGCAGTGAATTTGCCTTAGCTAGACCCTACGAGCAGTACTTC
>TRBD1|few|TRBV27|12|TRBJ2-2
CASRTGQGKMFF
TGTGCCAGCAGGACGGGACAGGGGAAGATGTTTTTT
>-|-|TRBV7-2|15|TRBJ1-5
CASSRSAIGSQPQHF
TGTGCCAGCAGCAGAAGCGCTATAGGAAGTCAGCCCCAGCATTTT
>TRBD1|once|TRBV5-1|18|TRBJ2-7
CASSRTGTGGALMNEQYF
TGCGCCAGCAGCCGAACCGGGACAGGGGGTGCCCTGATGAACGAGCAGTACTTC
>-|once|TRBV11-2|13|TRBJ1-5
CASSLDLHQPQHF
TGTGCCAGCAGCTTAGATCTTCATCAGCCCCAGCATTTT
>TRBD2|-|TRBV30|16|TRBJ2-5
CAWSTRGLAGQETQYF
TGTGCCTGGAGTACCCGAGGACTAGCGGGCCAAGAGACCCAGTACTTC
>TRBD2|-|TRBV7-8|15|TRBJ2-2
CASSLSGSGGGELFF
TGTGCCAGCAGCTTGAGCGGGAGTGGCGGCGGGGAGCTGTTTTTT
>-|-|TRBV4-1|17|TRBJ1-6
CASSQSTAGVVWSPLHF
TGCGCCAGCAGCCAAAGCACGGCGGGCGTCGTGTGGTCACCCCTCCACTTT
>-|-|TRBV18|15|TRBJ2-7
CASSPPAGAIPEQYF
TGTGCCAGCTCACCACCGGCAGGGGCGATCCCCGAGCAGTACTTC
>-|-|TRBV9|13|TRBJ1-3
CASSVVMGNTIYF
TGTGCCAGCAGCGTAGTTATGGGAAACACCATATATTTT
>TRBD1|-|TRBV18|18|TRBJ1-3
CASSPLGTGVNSGNTIYF
TGTGCCAGCTCACCGCTCGGGACAGGGGTGAACTCTGGAAACACCATATATTTT
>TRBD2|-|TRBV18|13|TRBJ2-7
CASETSGAGEQYF
TGTGCCAGCGAAACTAGCGGTGCCGGTGAGCAGTACTTC
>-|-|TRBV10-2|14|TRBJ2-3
CASSLAVSTDTQYF
TGCGCCAGCAGTTTAGCGGTCAGCACAGATACGCAGTATTTT
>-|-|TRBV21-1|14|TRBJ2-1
CAATWDRAYNEQFF
TGTGCCGCCACCTGGGACAGGGCCTACAATGAGCAGTTCTTC
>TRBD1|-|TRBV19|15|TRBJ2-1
CASSPGTGPGNEQFF
TGTGCCAGTAGTCCGGGGACAGGCCCGGGAAATGAGCAGTTCTTC
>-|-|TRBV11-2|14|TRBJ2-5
CASSYGALAETQYF
TGTGCCAGCAGCTATGGGGCCCTGGCAGAGACCCAGTACTTC
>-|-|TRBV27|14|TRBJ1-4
CASSSGSRGEKLFF
TGTGCCAGCAGTTCCGGGTCAAGGGGTGAAAAACTGTTTTTT
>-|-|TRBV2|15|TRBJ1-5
CASYPGQYSNQPQHF
TGTGCCAGCTACCCGGGTCAATATAGCAATCAGCCCCAGCATTTT
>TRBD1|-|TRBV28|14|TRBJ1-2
CASSSGQGNYGYTF
TGTGCCAGCAGTTCCGGACAGGGAAACTATGGCTACACCTTC
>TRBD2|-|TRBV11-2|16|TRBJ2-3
CASSLGRGGQTDTQYF
TGTGCCAGCAGCTTAGGGCGGGGGGGCCAAACAGATACGCAGTATTTT
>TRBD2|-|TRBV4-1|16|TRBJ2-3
CASSQDFLAGPDTQYF
TGCGCCAGCAGCCAAGATTTCCTAGCGGGTCCAGATACGCAGTATTTT
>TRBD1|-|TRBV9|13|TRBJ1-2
CASSLDRGNGYTF
TGTGCCAGCAGCTTAGACAGGGGCAACGGCTACACCTTC
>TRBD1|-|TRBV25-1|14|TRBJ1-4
CASSRTGGGEKLFF
TGTGCCAGCAGCCGCACAGGGGGCGGTGAAAAACTGTTTTTT
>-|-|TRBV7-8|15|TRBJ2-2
CASSHDSLNTGELFF
TGTGCCAGCAGCCACGACAGTCTTAACACCGGGGAGCTGTTTTTT
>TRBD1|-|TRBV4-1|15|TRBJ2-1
CASSQGTGIQNEQFF
TGCGCCAGCAGCCAAGGGACAGGGATTCAGAATGAGCAGTTCTTC
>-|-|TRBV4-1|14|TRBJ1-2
CASSQAWGGGGYTF
TGCGCCAGCAGCCAAGCGTGGGGGGGCGGCGGCTACACCTTC
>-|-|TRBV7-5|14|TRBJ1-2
CVRSPRQGLHGYTF
TGTGTCAGAAGCCCGCGACAGGGTCTTCATGGCTACACCTTC
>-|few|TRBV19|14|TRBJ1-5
CASSIVQGNQPQHF
TGTGCCAGTAGTATAGTACAGGGTAATCAGCCCCAGCATTTT
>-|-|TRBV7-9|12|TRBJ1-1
CASSPQGAEAFF
TGTGCCAGCAGCCCCCAAGGAGCAGAAGCTTTCTTT